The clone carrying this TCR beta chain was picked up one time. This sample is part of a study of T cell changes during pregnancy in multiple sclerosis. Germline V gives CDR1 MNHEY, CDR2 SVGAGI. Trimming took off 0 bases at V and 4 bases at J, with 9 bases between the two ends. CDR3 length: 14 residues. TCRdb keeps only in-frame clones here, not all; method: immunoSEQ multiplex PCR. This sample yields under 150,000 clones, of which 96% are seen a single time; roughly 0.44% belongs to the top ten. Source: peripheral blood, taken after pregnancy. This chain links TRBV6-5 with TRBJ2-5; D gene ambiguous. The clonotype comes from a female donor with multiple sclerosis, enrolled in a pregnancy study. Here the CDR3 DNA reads TGTGCCAGCAGTTACTCGGGCGTAGGAGAGACCCAGTACTTC. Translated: CASSYSGVGETQYF.